The rows below give T cell receptor beta chains drawn from one sample of a study of beta chain features in type 1 diabetes. Produced via immunoSEQ multiplex PCR; TCRdb's table is partial and in-frame only. The sample includes approximately 240,000 clones, 16% of them seen just once. Sequenced: naive CD4+ T cells from blood. These TCRs come from a man younger than 45 with type 1 diabetes. CDR3s include the opening cysteine and the closing phenylalanine or tryptophan. The D gene is left open where the match is weak. Clone size, where shown, is once, few, many, or a class for clones that have expanded.

CDR3,DNA,J,D,V,size
CSVGTGSQETQYF,TGCAGCGTTGGGACAGGGTCACAAGAGACCCAGTACTTC,TRBJ2-5,TRBD1,TRBV29-1,few
CASSFSTSTDTQYF,TGTGCCAGCAGCTTTTCAACTAGCACAGATACGCAGTATTTT,TRBJ2-3,-,TRBV7-2,-
CASSIFGQGNNEQFF,TGTGCCAGTAGTATTTTCGGACAGGGAAACAATGAGCAGTTCTTC,TRBJ2-1,TRBD1,TRBV19,few
CAWSLDNEQFF,TGTGCCTGGAGTCTTGACAATGAGCAGTTCTTC,TRBJ2-1,-,TRBV30,-
CASRLAGKLTDTQYF,TGCGCCAGCAGACTAGCGGGGAAGCTCACAGATACGCAGTATTTT,TRBJ2-3,TRBD2,TRBV4-1,-
CASSARYSNQPQHF,TGTGCCAGCAGCGCCCGATATAGCAATCAGCCCCAGCATTTT,TRBJ1-5,-,TRBV9,-
CASSLLAGASDTQYF,TGTGCCAGCAGTTTACTGGCGGGAGCGTCAGATACGCAGTATTTT,TRBJ2-3,TRBD2,TRBV27,few
CASSPVAGAETQYF,TGCGCCAGCTCCCCGGTAGCGGGAGCAGAGACCCAGTACTTC,TRBJ2-5,TRBD2,TRBV5-1,few
CASSLGPQPQHF,TGTGCCAGCAGCTTAGGCCCTCAGCCCCAGCATTTT,TRBJ1-5,-,TRBV7-2,-
CAWTSGRTETQYF,TGTGCCTGGACTAGCGGGAGAACAGAGACCCAGTACTTC,TRBJ2-5,TRBD2,TRBV30,few
CSALQGSKNIQYF,TGCAGCGCTCTACAGGGTAGCAAAAACATTCAGTACTTC,TRBJ2-4,-,TRBV29-1,-
CASSKTSVTETQYF,TGCGCCAGCAGTAAGACCAGCGTGACAGAGACCCAGTACTTC,TRBJ2-5,-,TRBV10-2,-
CASSLLSTQYF,TGTGCCAGCAGCCTGCTGAGTACCCAGTACTTC,TRBJ2-5,-,TRBV6-1,-
CAWSGSLRGNQPQHF,TGTGCCTGGAGTGGGTCTTTGAGGGGCAATCAGCCCCAGCATTTT,TRBJ1-5,-,TRBV30,few
CAISDYTSGTGGAYVYGYTF,TGTGCCATCAGTGATTATACCTCCGGGACAGGGGGCGCCTACGTCTATGGCTACACCTTC,TRBJ1-2,TRBD1,TRBV10-3,few
CASSLKGGELFF,TGTGCCAGCAGCTTAAAGGGCGGGGAGCTGTTTTTT,TRBJ2-2,-,TRBV7-8,few
CASSLAGAGEQYF,TGTGCCAGCAGCTTAGCGGGGGCCGGCGAGCAGTACTTC,TRBJ2-7,-,TRBV7-9,few
CSAVRVYNEQFF,TGCAGCGCGGTCAGGGTGTACAATGAGCAGTTCTTC,TRBJ2-1,-,TRBV29-1,few
CASSWPGQGSYEQYF,TGTGCCAGCAGCTGGCCGGGACAGGGCTCCTACGAGCAGTACTTC,TRBJ2-7,TRBD1,TRBV7-2,-
CSVEGQEGGEQFF,TGCAGCGTTGAAGGGCAGGAAGGGGGTGAGCAGTTCTTC,TRBJ2-1,-,TRBV29-1,few
CASSQDLLGEQYF,TGTGCCAGCAGCCAAGATCTCCTGGGCGAGCAGTACTTC,TRBJ2-7,-,TRBV14,few
CSVEAPDLGKTYNEQFF,TGCAGCGTTGAAGCTCCGGACCTTGGGAAAACCTACAATGAGCAGTTCTTC,TRBJ2-1,-,TRBV29-1,-
CSARTAAQTQYF,TGCAGCGCCCGGACCGCCGCGCAGACCCAGTACTTC,TRBJ2-5,-,TRBV29-1,few
CASSFRQGAQPKTQYF,TGTGCCAGCAGCTTCCGACAGGGGGCACAACCGAAGACCCAGTACTTC,TRBJ2-5,TRBD1,TRBV5-4,-
CASSPRTSGRLGNEQFF,TGTGCCAGCAGCCCTAGGACTAGCGGGAGATTAGGGAATGAGCAGTTCTTC,TRBJ2-1,TRBD2,TRBV7-2,few
CASRLDSSGNTIYF,TGTGCCAGCAGACTCGACAGCTCTGGAAACACCATATATTTT,TRBJ1-3,-,TRBV7-9,-
CASSPPWGAGYTF,TGTGCCAGCAGCCCACCCTGGGGGGCTGGCTACACCTTC,TRBJ1-2,-,TRBV14,few
CAWSSISGEQYF,TGTGCCTGGAGCTCAATCAGCGGCGAGCAGTACTTC,TRBJ2-7,-,TRBV30,few
CSVFDRGLYNEQFF,TGCAGCGTTTTCGACAGGGGGCTCTACAATGAGCAGTTCTTC,TRBJ2-1,TRBD1,TRBV29-1,few
CASIPRARESSYNEQFF,TGCGCCAGCATCCCCAGGGCGCGGGAGAGCTCCTACAATGAGCAGTTCTTC,TRBJ2-1,TRBD2,TRBV10-1,-
CASSESGRSNEQFF,TGTGCCAGCAGTGAAAGCGGGAGAAGCAATGAGCAGTTCTTC,TRBJ2-1,TRBD2,TRBV25-1,-
CASRMPSGRETQYF,TGTGCCAGCAGAATGCCTAGCGGGAGAGAGACCCAGTACTTC,TRBJ2-5,TRBD2,TRBV7-2,few
CASSTTGTGLPEAFF,TGTGCCAGCAGCACTACCGGGACAGGGCTCCCTGAAGCTTTCTTT,TRBJ1-1,TRBD1,TRBV5-4,few
CASSPPTLAGTIQYF,TGTGCCAGCAGCCCACCCACCCTAGCGGGAACCATTCAGTACTTC,TRBJ2-4,TRBD2,TRBV7-2,-
CASSVGASESTGYTF,TGTGCCAGCAGCGTAGGGGCGTCGGAGTCCACCGGCTACACCTTC,TRBJ1-2,-,TRBV9,once